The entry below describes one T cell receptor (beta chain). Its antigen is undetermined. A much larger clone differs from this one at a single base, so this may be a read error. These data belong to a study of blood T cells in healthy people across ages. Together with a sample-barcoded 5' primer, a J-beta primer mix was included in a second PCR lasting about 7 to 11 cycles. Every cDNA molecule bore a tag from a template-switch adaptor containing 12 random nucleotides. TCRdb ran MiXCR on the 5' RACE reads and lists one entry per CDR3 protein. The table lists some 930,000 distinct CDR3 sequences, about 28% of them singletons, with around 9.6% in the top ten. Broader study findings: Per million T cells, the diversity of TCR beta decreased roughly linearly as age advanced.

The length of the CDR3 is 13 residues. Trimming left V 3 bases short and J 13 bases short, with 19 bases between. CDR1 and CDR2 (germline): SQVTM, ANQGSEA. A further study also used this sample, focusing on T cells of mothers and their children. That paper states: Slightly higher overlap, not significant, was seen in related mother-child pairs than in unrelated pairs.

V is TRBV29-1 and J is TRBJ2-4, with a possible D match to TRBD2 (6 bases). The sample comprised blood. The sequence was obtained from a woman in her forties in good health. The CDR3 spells CSVEDGGFNEQYF. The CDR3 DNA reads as TGCAGCGTTGAGGACGGGGGTTTTAATGAGCAGTACTTC.